The present entry profiles one T cell receptor (beta chain) with its context. This clonotype was detected many times. Its antigen is not yet known. A read error may produce the germline difference seen at one junction end. Taken with the paper, the label for time point translates to: technical triplicate 1. Libraries from unsorted PBMCs were made from 2 million PBMCs kept in RNAlater at -80 degrees C until RNA extraction. PBMCs were separated from peripheral blood using Ficoll-Hypaque density gradient centrifugation and then cryopreserved in liquid nitrogen. cDNA synthesis used template-switch 5'RACE with a primer carrying a 10-nucleotide random unique molecular identifier tagging each TCR transcript. Every sequencing run covered 15-18 subjects and yielded more than 180 million TCR-beta sequences. The RNeasy kit was used to extract total RNA. The KAPA Real-time Library Amplification kit was used to amplify TCR-beta VDJ regions with primers targeting the TCR constant region and the 5'RACE anchor. A first PCR added sample indexes and Illumina adaptors, after which a second PCR increased the library yield. After purification with Ampure beads, the TCR product of roughly 650 bp was size-selected on a 2% E-gel SizeSelection system. Before pooling, library quality was assessed on a Bioanalyzer, concentration was determined with Qubit, and library quantification was performed with the Kapa Library Quantification kit. An Illumina HiSeq 2500 was used to sequence the libraries paired-end at 2 x 150 bp. To increase sequence diversity, 25-30% phiX was spiked into each library pool. The paper's processing steps were these. Quality-filtered reads were processed with the UMI-based MiGEC pipeline, and over 85% of raw TCR sequences were removed by the MiGEC pipeline during error correction. VDJ genes were aligned to IMGT germline references, and each clonotype was defined by a unique CDR3 amino acid sequence together with V-J genes. Clonal expansion, Shannon diversity and CDR3 relatedness were evaluated with VDJtools (CalcPairwiseDistances, ClusterSamples), while phylogenetic trees were built in CLCbio workbench. A clone was classed as expanded if it had 8 or more unique UMIs, a cutoff based on coefficient-of-variation modelling across technical triplicates. TCRdb applied fastp at Q25 and MiXCR to the public reads, then kept only in-frame beta chains. CDR3 protein duplicates are merged, each entry listing the most common genes and DNA. TCRdb, not the original authors, processed these V and J calls. Across this sample there are about 36,000 distinct CDR3 sequences, with approximately 12% seen only once. Roughly 3.7% of the sample belongs to the ten largest clones.

The sample is drawn from a study of neurological immune-mediated disorders (dated by TCRdb to between 2018 and 2021). As for the study more broadly: The study compared peripheral blood TCR-beta repertoires of HTLV-I-associated myelopathy (HAM/TSP) patients, multiple sclerosis patients and healthy controls using UMI-based sequencing. The 90 to 110 TCR-beta libraries included longitudinal samples, technical triplicates and paired sorted CD4+ and CD8+ T-cell subsets alongside PBMC samples. Technical triplicate libraries were sequenced to precisely calculate the variability in frequency of each individual clone. Of the 68 subjects in the cohort, some 15 were HAM/TSP patients, about 35 were multiple sclerosis patients, and around 20 were healthy controls.

Study-wide findings and limitations: The highest TCR clonal expansion was observed in HAM/TSP patients, whereas the lowest was observed in MS patients, even when compared with healthy controls. Expanded clones from different subjects shared no identical CDR3 amino acid sequences, which suggests that TCR-beta repertoires were private in all groups.

Spanning cysteine to phenylalanine, the CDR3 consists of 12 amino acids. Here the CDR3 DNA is all that survives: 36 bases in frame from base 1. CDR1 and CDR2 were assigned from the germline V gene as SGHNT and YENEEA. The V gene is TRBV11-3 and the J gene is TRBJ2-4; TRBD1 aligns with 7 central bases. The clonotype comes from a man aged 60-69 years with HTLV-1-associated myelopathy (HAM/TSP). Sequenced: PBMCs. At the DNA level, the sequence is TGTGCCAGCAGCTTCTCCACCGGGACAGAGAACTTC. This sequence encodes CASSFSTGTENF.